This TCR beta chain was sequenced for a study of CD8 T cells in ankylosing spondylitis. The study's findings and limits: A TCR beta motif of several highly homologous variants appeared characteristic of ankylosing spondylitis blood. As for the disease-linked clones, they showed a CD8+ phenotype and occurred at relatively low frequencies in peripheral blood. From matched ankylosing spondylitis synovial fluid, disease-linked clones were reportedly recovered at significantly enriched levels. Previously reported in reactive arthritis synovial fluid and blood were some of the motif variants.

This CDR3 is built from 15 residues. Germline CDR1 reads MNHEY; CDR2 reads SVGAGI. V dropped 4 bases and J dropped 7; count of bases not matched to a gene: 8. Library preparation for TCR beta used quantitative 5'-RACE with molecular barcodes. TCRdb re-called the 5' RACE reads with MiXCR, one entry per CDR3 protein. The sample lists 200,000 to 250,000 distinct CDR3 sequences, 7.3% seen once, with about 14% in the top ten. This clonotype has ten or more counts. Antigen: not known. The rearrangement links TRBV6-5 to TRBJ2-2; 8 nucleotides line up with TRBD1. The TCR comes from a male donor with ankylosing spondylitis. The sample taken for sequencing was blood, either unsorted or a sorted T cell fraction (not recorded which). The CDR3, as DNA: TGTGCCAGCAGTTTCGGGACAGGTGTCAGCGGGGAGCTGTTTTTT. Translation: CASSFGTGVSGELFF.